A selection of T cell receptor beta chains follows, all from one sample in a study of shared clonotypes between healthy human individuals. TCRdb keeps only in-frame clones here, not all; method: immunoSEQ multiplex PCR. The repertoire has under 850,000 clones, over 55% of them found once; the top ten carry about 1.7%. What was sequenced was memory CD4+ T cells sorted from blood. All receptors come from a woman in her 30s in good health. Each CDR3 is given with its conserved first and last residue. The order of the fields is V gene, D gene, J gene, clone size, CDR3 protein, CDR3 DNA. D genes are given only for firm matches. Size tells how often a clone was seen (once, few, many) or the class of an expanded clone, and some rows leave it out.

v_gene: TRBV6-5
d_gene: -
j_gene: TRBJ1-2
abundance: -
CDR3aa: CASSRGVGVFYGYTF
CDR3nt: TGTGCCAGCAGTCGTGGAGTTGGTGTGTTCTATGGCTACACCTTC

v_gene: TRBV28
d_gene: -
j_gene: TRBJ2-7
abundance: few
CDR3aa: CASSATPAYEQYF
CDR3nt: TGTGCCAGCAGTGCTACTCCTGCCTACGAGCAGTACTTC

v_gene: TRBV19
d_gene: -
j_gene: TRBJ1-5
abundance: few
CDR3aa: CASKFRELNQPQHF
CDR3nt: TGTGCCAGCAAATTTCGGGAACTCAATCAGCCCCAGCATTTT

v_gene: TRBV18
d_gene: -
j_gene: TRBJ1-1
abundance: -
CDR3aa: CASSTETGNTEAFF
CDR3nt: TGTGCCAGCTCAACAGAGACAGGAAACACTGAAGCTTTCTTT

v_gene: TRBV5-1
d_gene: TRBD1
j_gene: TRBJ2-2
abundance: -
CDR3aa: CASSFSGTGDTGELFF
CDR3nt: TGCGCCAGCAGCTTCTCGGGGACAGGAGACACCGGGGAGCTGTTTTTT

v_gene: TRBV10-3
d_gene: -
j_gene: TRBJ2-1
abundance: -
CDR3aa: CAISGGRDNEQFF
CDR3nt: TGTGCCATCAGTGGAGGTAGAGACAATGAGCAGTTCTTC

v_gene: TRBV19
d_gene: -
j_gene: TRBJ1-5
abundance: -
CDR3aa: CASSIYGVYNQPQHF
CDR3nt: TGTGCCAGTAGTATTTATGGGGTTTACAATCAGCCCCAGCATTTT

v_gene: TRBV5-1
d_gene: TRBD2
j_gene: TRBJ2-1
abundance: -
CDR3aa: CASSLGGTSGNEQFF
CDR3nt: TGCGCCAGCAGCTTAGGCGGCACTAGCGGGAATGAGCAGTTCTTC

v_gene: TRBV11-1
d_gene: -
j_gene: TRBJ2-2
abundance: -
CDR3aa: CASSTENRATGELFF
CDR3nt: TGTGCCAGCAGCACAGAAAACAGGGCTACCGGGGAGCTGTTTTTT

v_gene: TRBV4-1
d_gene: TRBD2
j_gene: TRBJ2-7
abundance: -
CDR3aa: CASSSGQLAGVRNEQYF
CDR3nt: TGCGCCAGCAGCTCCGGACAGCTAGCGGGAGTGAGAAACGAGCAGTACTTC

v_gene: TRBV7-6
d_gene: TRBD2
j_gene: TRBJ2-5
abundance: -
CDR3aa: CASSFAGLAGAETQYF
CDR3nt: TGTGCCAGCAGCTTTGCTGGACTAGCGGGAGCAGAGACCCAGTACTTC

v_gene: TRBV9
d_gene: -
j_gene: TRBJ2-1
abundance: once
CDR3aa: CASSVAPYNEQFF
CDR3nt: TGTGCCAGCAGCGTAGCGCCGTACAATGAGCAGTTCTTC